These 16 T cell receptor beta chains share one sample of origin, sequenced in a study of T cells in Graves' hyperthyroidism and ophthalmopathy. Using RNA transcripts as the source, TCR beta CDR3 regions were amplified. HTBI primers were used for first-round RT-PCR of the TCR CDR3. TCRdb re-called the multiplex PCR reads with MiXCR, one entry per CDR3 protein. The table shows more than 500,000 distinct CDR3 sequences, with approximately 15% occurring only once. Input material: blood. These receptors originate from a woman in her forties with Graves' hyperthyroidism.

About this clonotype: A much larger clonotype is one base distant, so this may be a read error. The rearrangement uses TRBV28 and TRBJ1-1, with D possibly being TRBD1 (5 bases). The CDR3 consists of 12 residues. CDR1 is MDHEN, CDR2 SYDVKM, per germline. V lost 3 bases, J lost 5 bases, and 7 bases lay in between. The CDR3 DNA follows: TGTGCCAGCAGTTTTAAGGGGACTGAAGCTTTCTTT. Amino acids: CASSFKGTEAFF.

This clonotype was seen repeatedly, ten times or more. As DNA, the CDR3 is TGTGCCAGCAGTGAAAGCCCTTTCATGGCGGGAGGGCCGTACGAGCAGTACTTC. This translates into CASSESPFMAGGPYEQYF. The chain uses TRBV6-1 and TRBJ2-7, with 9 bases lining up with TRBD2. The germline V gene encodes CDR1 MNHNS and CDR2 SASEGT. The length of the CDR3 is 18 residues. V gave up 2 bases and J gave up 4 bases; unmatched junction bases: 15.

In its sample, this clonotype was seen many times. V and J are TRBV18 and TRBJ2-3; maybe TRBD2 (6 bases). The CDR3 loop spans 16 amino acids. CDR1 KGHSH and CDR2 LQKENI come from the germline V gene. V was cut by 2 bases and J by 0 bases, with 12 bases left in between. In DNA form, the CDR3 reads TGTGCCAGCTCACCATTGGAGGGGCCAAGCACAGATACGCAGTATTTT. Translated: CASSPLEGPSTDTQYF.

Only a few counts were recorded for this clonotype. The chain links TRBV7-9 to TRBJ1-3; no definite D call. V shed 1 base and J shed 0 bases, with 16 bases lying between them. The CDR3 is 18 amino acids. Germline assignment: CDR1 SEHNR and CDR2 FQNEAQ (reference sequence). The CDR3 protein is CASSLGPATSFSGNTIYF. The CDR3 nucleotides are TGTGCCAGCAGCTTAGGCCCAGCCACAAGTTTCTCTGGAAACACCATATATTTT. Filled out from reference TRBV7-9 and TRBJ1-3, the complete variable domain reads DTGVSQNPRHKITKRGQNVTFRCDPISEHNRLYWYRQTLGQGPEFLTYFQNEAQLEKSRLLSDRFSAERPKGSFSTLEIQRTEQGDSAMYLCASSLGPATSFSGNTIYFGEGSWLTVV.

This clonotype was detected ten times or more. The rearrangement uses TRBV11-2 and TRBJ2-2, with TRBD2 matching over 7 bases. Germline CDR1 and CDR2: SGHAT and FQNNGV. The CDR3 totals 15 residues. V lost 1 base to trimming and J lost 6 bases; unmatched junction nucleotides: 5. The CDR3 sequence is CASSLVRGRAGELFF. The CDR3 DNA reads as TGTGCCAGCAGCTTAGTTCGAGGGAGGGCCGGGGAGCTGTTTTTT.

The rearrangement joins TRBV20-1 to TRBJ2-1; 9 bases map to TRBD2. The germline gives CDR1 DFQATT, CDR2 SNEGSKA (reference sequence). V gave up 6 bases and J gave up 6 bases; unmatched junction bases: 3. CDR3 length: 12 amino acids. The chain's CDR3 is CSAYSGSNEQFF. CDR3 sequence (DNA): TGCAGTGCCTATAGCGGGAGCAATGAGCAGTTCTTC.

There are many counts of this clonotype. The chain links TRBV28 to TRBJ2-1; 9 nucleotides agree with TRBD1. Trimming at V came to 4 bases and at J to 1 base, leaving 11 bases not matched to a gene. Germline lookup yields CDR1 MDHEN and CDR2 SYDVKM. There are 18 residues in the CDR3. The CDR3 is CASSSVFPGQGSYNEQFF. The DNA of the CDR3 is TGTGCCAGCAGTTCAGTCTTCCCGGGACAGGGTTCCTACAATGAGCAGTTCTTC.

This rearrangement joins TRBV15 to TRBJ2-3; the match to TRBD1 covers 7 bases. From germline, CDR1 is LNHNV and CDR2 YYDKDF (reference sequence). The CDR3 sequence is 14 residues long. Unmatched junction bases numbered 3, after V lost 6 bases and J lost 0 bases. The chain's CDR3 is CATRAGGSTDTQYF. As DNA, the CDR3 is TGTGCCACCAGGGCAGGGGGAAGCACAGATACGCAGTATTTT.

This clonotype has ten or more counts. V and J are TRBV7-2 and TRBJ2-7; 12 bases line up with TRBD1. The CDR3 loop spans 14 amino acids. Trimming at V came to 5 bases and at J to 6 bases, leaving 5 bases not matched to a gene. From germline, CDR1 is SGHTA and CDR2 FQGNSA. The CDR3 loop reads CASSPGTGGVEQYF. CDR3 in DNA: TGTGCCAGCAGCCCAGGGACAGGGGGCGTCGAGCAGTACTTC.

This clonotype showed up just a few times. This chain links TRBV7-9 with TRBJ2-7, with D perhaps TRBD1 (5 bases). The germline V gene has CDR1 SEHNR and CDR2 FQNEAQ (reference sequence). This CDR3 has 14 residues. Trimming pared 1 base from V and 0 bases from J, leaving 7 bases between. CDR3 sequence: CASSLEGVSYEQYF. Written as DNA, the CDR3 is TGTGCCAGCAGCTTAGAAGGGGTCTCCTACGAGCAGTACTTC.

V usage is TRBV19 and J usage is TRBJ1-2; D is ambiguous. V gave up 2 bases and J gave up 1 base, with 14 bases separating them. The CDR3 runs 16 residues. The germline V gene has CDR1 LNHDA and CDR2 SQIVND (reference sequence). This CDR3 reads CASSIRFQDRNYGYTF. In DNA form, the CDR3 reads TGTGCCAGTAGTATAAGATTTCAGGATCGTAACTATGGCTACACCTTC. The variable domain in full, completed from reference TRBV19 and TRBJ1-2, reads DGGITQSPKYLFRKEGQNVTLSCEQNLNHDAMYWYRQDPGQGLRLIYYSQIVNDFQKGDIAEGYSVSREKKESFPLTVTSAQKNPTAFYLCASSIRFQDRNYGYTFGSGTRLTVV.

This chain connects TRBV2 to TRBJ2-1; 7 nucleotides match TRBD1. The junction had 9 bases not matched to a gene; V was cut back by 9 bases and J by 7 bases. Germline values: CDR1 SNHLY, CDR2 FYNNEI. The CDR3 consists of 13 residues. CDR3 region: CASRQGDGNEQFF. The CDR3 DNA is TGTGCCAGTAGACAGGGAGATGGGAATGAGCAGTTCTTC.

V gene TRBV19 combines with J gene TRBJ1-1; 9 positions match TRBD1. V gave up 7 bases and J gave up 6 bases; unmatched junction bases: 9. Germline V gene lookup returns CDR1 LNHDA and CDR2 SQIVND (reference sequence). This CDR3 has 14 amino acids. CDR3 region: CASTPGQGVAEAFF. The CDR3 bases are TGTGCCAGTACTCCGGGACAGGGTGTGGCTGAAGCTTTCTTT.

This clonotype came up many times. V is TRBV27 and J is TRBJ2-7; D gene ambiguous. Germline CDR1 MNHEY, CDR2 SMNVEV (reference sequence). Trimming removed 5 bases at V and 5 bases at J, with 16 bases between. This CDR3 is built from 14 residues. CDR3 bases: TGTGCCAGCAGTCCCCAGTTGGCGGTCGACGAGCAGTACTTC. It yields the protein CASSPQLAVDEQYF.

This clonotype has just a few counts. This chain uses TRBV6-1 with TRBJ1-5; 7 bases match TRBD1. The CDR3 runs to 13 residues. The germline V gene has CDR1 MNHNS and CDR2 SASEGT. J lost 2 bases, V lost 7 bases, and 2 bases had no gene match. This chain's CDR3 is CASIGQGNQPQHF. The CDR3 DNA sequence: TGTGCCAGCATCGGACAGGGCAATCAGCCCCAGCATTTT.

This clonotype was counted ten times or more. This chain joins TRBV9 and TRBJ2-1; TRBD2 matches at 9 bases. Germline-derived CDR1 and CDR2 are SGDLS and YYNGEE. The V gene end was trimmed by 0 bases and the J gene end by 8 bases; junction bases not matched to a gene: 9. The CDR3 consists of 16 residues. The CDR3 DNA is TGTGCCAGCAGCGTAGACCATAGCGGGAGAAGTGATGAGCAGTTCTTC. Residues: CASSVDHSGRSDEQFF.